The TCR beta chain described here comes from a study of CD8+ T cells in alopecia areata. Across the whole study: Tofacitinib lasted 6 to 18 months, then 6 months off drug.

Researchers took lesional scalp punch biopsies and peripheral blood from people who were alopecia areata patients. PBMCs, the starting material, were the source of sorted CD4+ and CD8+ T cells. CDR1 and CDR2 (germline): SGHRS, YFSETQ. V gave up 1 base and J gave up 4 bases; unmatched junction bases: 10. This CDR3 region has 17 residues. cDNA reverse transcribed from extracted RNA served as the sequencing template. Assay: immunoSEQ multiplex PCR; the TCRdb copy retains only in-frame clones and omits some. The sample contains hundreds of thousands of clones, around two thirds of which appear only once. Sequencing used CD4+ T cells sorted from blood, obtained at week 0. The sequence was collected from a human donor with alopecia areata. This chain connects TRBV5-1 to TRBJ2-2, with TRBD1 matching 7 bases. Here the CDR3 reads CASSLWVDRDGTGELFF. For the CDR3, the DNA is TGCGCCAGCAGCTTGTGGGTCGACAGGGACGGCACCGGGGAGCTGTTTTTT. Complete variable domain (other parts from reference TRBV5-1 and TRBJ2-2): KAGVTQTPRYLIKTRGQQVTLSCSPISGHRSVSWYQQTPGQGLQFLFEYFSETQRNKGNFPGRFSGRQFSNSRSEMNVSTLELGDSALYLCASSLWVDRDGTGELFFGEGSRLTVL.